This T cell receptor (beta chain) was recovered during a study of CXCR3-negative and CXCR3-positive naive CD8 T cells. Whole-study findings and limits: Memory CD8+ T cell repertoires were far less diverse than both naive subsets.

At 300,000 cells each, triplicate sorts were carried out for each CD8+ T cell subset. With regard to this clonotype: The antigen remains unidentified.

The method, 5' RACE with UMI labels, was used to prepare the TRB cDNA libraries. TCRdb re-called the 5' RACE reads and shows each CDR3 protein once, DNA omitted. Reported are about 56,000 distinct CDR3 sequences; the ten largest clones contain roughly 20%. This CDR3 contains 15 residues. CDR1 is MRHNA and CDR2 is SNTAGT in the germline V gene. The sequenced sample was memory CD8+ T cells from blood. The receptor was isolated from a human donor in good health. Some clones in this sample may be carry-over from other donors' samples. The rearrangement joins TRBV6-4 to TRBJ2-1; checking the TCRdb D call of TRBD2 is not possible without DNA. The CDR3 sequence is CASSDHSGSINEQFF.